Following are 13 T cell receptor beta chains from one sample sequenced in a study of CD8+CD57+ T cells in acquired aplastic anemia. The study profiled TCR beta VDJ and CDR3 using genomic DNA as template. Using its own MiXCR run on the reads, TCRdb lists one record per CDR3 protein. The sample has fewer than 250,000 distinct CDR3 sequences; roughly half are singletons. What was sequenced was sorted CD4+, CD8+, or CD8+CD57+ T cells (not recorded which) from PBMCs. All receptors derive from a human donor in good health, serving as a control.

This clonotype was seen at least ten times. V usage is TRBV7-2 and J usage is TRBJ1-3, with D hard to call. Per germline, CDR1 SGHTA and CDR2 FQGNSA. Trimming left V 1 base short and J 0 bases short, with 7 bases between. The CDR3 extends over 15 amino acids. DNA for the CDR3: TGTGCCAGCAGCTTAGACCCCGGCTCTGGAAACACCATATATTTT. It translates to CASSLDPGSGNTIYF.

The J gene is TRBJ1-1, the V gene TRBV5-1; 7 bases match TRBD1. Looked up from germline, CDR1 is SGHRS and CDR2 is YFSETQ. The CDR3 is made up of 14 amino acids. V trimming: 4 bases; J trimming: 1 base; junction bases outside the gene matches: 4. The CDR3 loop is CASSQGTANTEAFF. For the CDR3, the DNA is TGCGCCAGCAGCCAAGGGACAGCGAACACTGAAGCTTTCTTT.

J is TRBJ2-3 and V is TRBV29-1, with 15 bases lining up with TRBD2. This CDR3 comprises 18 residues. CDR1 and CDR2 (germline): SQVTM, ANQGSEA. After removal of 6 bases from V and 2 bases from J, the junction contained 12 bases not matched to a gene. CDR3 sequence (DNA): TGCAGCGTAATACCCGACGGGACTAGCGGGGGGACCACAGATACGCAGTATTTT. It translates to CSVIPDGTSGGTTDTQYF.

The genes are TRBV20-1 and TRBJ1-1; the match to TRBD1 covers 7 bases. The V and J ends lost 5 bases and 9 bases, in that order; junction bases with no gene match: 9. This CDR3 spans 12 amino acids. Germline V lookup: CDR1 DFQATT, CDR2 SNEGSKA (reference sequence). The CDR3 here is CSAPSGDRKAFF. The CDR3 nucleotides read TGCAGTGCTCCTAGCGGGGACAGAAAAGCTTTCTTT.

The chain is built from TRBV10-2 and TRBJ1-2; 11 bases agree with TRBD1. Germline V gene sequence: CDR1 WSHSY, CDR2 SAAADI. The J segment lost 0 bases and the V segment lost 7 bases, leaving 10 bases of the junction unmatched. This CDR3 is 17 amino acids long. The CDR3 nucleotides are TGCGCCAGCAACGCCGGGACAGGGGGGCATCCTAACTATGGCTACACCTTC. Translated: CASNAGTGGHPNYGYTF.

The V gene is TRBV25-1, the J gene TRBJ2-3, with 10 bases that match TRBD2. CDR3 length equals 15 residues. The J segment lost 0 bases and the V segment lost 5 bases, leaving 2 bases of the junction unmatched. Germline lookup yields CDR1 MGHDK and CDR2 SYGVNS. CDR3 nucleotide sequence: TGTGCCAGCAGTAAACTAGCGGGGAGCACAGATACGCAGTATTTT. Its protein is CASSKLAGSTDTQYF.

This clonotype was recorded at least ten times. The chain carries TRBV7-2 and TRBJ1-4; maybe TRBD1 (5 bases). Germline V gene lookup returns CDR1 SGHTA and CDR2 FQGNSA. The V end was cut by 1 base, the J end by 4 bases, with 10 bases between. The CDR3 length is 15 residues. Written as DNA, the CDR3 is TGTGCCAGCAGCTTAGGGGGTAGGGGTAATGAAAAACTGTTTTTT. This codes for CASSLGGRGNEKLFF.

V gene TRBV19 combines with J gene TRBJ1-5; 8 bases align to TRBD1. The germline gives CDR1 LNHDA, CDR2 SQIVND (reference sequence). V trimming: 7 bases; J trimming: 6 bases; junction bases outside the gene matches: 11. The CDR3 is made up of 15 amino acids. The CDR3: CASIPDRGTSQPQHF. Here the CDR3 DNA reads TGTGCCAGTATTCCAGACAGGGGAACGAGTCAGCCCCAGCATTTT.

The genes are TRBV25-1 and TRBJ2-3; 11 positions match TRBD1. V dropped 5 bases and J dropped 2; count of bases not matched to a gene: 12. This CDR3 contains 18 residues. Germline V gene lookup returns CDR1 MGHDK and CDR2 SYGVNS. CDR3: CASSLYIRTGGTTDTQYF. The CDR3 DNA reads TGTGCCAGCAGTTTATACATTCGGACAGGGGGCACCACAGATACGCAGTATTTT.

The chain joins TRBV6-2 or TRBV6-3 to TRBJ2-1, with TRBD1 matching over 9 bases. CDR1 and CDR2 from the germline V gene are MNHEY and SVGEGT. The CDR3 totals 15 residues. V trimming: 6 bases; J trimming: 3 bases; junction bases outside the gene matches: 6. DNA for the CDR3: TGTGCCAGCAGCCTTTGGACAGGGGACTACAATGAGCAGTTCTTC. It translates to CASSLWTGDYNEQFF.

At least ten counts were recorded for this clonotype. V and J are TRBV9 and TRBJ2-2; TRBD2 agrees at 14 bases. The V gene's germline CDR1 is SGDLS and CDR2 YYNGEE. The CDR3 runs 17 residues. V lost 0 bases to trimming and J lost 7 bases; unmatched junction nucleotides: 5. CDR3 in amino acids: CASSVGGTSGGIGELFF. As DNA, the CDR3 is TGTGCCAGCAGCGTAGGGGGGACTAGCGGGGGAATCGGGGAGCTGTTTTTT.

The gene calls are TRBV7-9 and TRBJ1-2; 8 bases are a match to TRBD1. This CDR3 is 14 amino acids long. Germline trimming cut 5 bases from V and 4 bases from J; bases unmatched to any gene: 6. Germline CDR1 SEHNR, CDR2 FQNEAQ (reference sequence). The CDR3 nucleotides read TGTGCCAGCAGCCCTCAGGGGGCCTCCTATGGCTACACCTTC. Protein: CASSPQGASYGYTF.

This clonotype was counted ten times or more. This rearrangement joins TRBV11-2 to TRBJ1-1; D is unresolved. The CDR3 spans 15 residues. Germline-derived CDR1 and CDR2 are SGHAT and FQNNGV. V was clipped by 5 bases and J by 4 bases, with 17 bases between them. The CDR3 bases are TGTGCCAGCAGCACCGCGGCGACCTTGCCCACTGAAGCTTTCTTT. Amino acids: CASSTAATLPTEAFF.